The 32 T cell receptor beta chains given below trace back to one sample, sequenced in a study of shared clonotypes between healthy human individuals. TCRdb's copy holds only in-frame clones and misses some; the assay was immunoSEQ multiplex PCR. The data hold nearly 2 million clones, with about 95% observed a single time. In the naive CD8 group, cells lacked CD45RO and were positively selected for CCR7, so terminally differentiated effector memory CD45RA+ cells were left out. The sequencing sample was made of naive CD8+ T cells sorted from blood. The source of these receptors is a man between 18 and 29 years old in good health.

This clone was counted once. The chain recombines TRBV6-1 with TRBJ1-5, with 7 nucleotides matching TRBD1. The length of the CDR3 is 13 residues. The germline CDR1 and CDR2 sequences are MNHNS and SASEGT. The junction had 6 bases not matched to a gene; V was cut back by 6 bases and J by 7 bases. The CDR3 region is CASRPTGWQPQHF. The DNA for the CDR3 is TGTGCCAGCAGACCGACAGGGTGGCAGCCCCAGCATTTT.

V is TRBV5-6 and J is TRBJ2-7, with D perhaps matching TRBD1 (5 bases). Germline V gene lookup returns CDR1 SGHDT and CDR2 YYEEEE. The CDR3 extends over 13 amino acids. The V end was cut by 1 base, the J end by 3 bases, with 8 bases between. The CDR3 DNA follows: TGTGCCAGCAGCTTGTCAGGGCACTACGAGCAGTACTTC. It specifies CASSLSGHYEQYF.

The chain recombines TRBV6-1 with TRBJ1-6, with 9 bases matching TRBD1. The CDR3 sequence is 13 residues long. V shed 8 bases, J shed 10 bases, and the junction held 6 bases outside the gene matches. Germline V gene sequence: CDR1 MNHNS, CDR2 SASEGT. CDR3 amino acids: CASFGQGMSPLHF. As DNA, the CDR3 is TGTGCCAGCTTCGGACAGGGGATGTCACCCCTCCACTTT.

The chain links TRBV19 to TRBJ2-3; 7 bases fit TRBD2. With V trimmed by 4 bases and J by 3 bases, 4 bases remained unmatched. The CDR3 covers 14 residues. Germline CDR1 reads LNHDA; CDR2 reads SQIVND (reference sequence). The CDR3 DNA is TGTGCCAGTAGTACCTTCGGGGGGACAGATACGCAGTATTTT. This translates into CASSTFGGTDTQYF.

The rearrangement uses TRBV4-1 and TRBJ1-1; D unclear. There are 14 residues in the CDR3. V was shortened by 4 bases and J by 0 bases, with 9 bases between the two germline ends. Germline lookup yields CDR1 MGHRA and CDR2 YSYEKL. CDR3 sequence (DNA): TGCGCCAGCAGCCCTCTAGGTTTGAACACTGAAGCTTTCTTT. Protein sequence: CASSPLGLNTEAFF.

The chain carries TRBV29-1 and TRBJ2-5; D might be TRBD2 (7 bases). Per germline, CDR1 SQVTM and CDR2 ANQGSEA. This CDR3 has 14 residues. Trimming took 3 bases from V and 1 from J, leaving 12 bases between them. The CDR3 DNA reads as TGCAGCGTTGACGGGGGGCTTAGCCAAGAGACCCAGTACTTC. This codes for CSVDGGLSQETQYF.

The chain combines TRBV19 with TRBJ2-5; D may be TRBD1 (6 bases). CDR1 and CDR2 (germline): LNHDA, SQIVND (reference sequence). CDR3 size: 13 residues. V lost 6 bases, J lost 0 bases, and 8 bases lay in between. CDR3 nucleotide sequence: TGTGCCAGTAGCAACAGGGACCAAGAGACCCAGTACTTC. As protein: CASSNRDQETQYF.

This clone was recorded a few times. Here the CDR3 DNA reads TGTGCCATCAGTGAATCCGGCAGCCCCAATCAGCCCCAGCATTTT. This sequence encodes CAISESGSPNQPQHF. The rearrangement joins TRBV10-3 to TRBJ1-5; D gene unclear. Looked up from germline, CDR1 is ENHRY and CDR2 is SYGVKD. With 3 bases removed from V and 3 bases from J, the gap between germline ends came to 12 bases. The CDR3 extends over 15 amino acids.

The V and J genes are TRBV5-6 and TRBJ2-1; 7 nucleotides match TRBD1. This CDR3 has 13 residues. V was pared by 0 bases and J by 8 bases, with 2 bases of the junction left unmatched. Germline V gene sequence: CDR1 SGHDT, CDR2 YYEEEE. The CDR3 region is CASSLGQGYEQFF. The CDR3 region has the DNA TGTGCCAGCAGCTTGGGACAGGGCTATGAGCAGTTCTTC.

The chain has TRBV4-2 and TRBJ1-2; TRBD1 agrees at 8 bases. The germline V gene encodes CDR1 LGHNA and CDR2 YNFKEQ. Trimming took 0 bases from V and 3 from J; bases not matched to a gene: 6. This CDR3 contains 16 residues. DNA for the CDR3: TGTGCCAGCAGCCAAGATGACCGGGACAGGTACTATGGCTACACCTTC. This gives the protein CASSQDDRDRYYGYTF.

This rearrangement joins TRBV5-6 to TRBJ2-2; the D gene could be TRBD1 or TRBD2 (5 bases each). The V gene's germline CDR1 is SGHDT and CDR2 YYEEEE. This CDR3 has 15 amino acids. V lost 3 bases to trimming and J lost 0 bases, with 9 bases between them. CDR3 sequence (DNA): TGTGCCAGCAGCTGGGACCAAGCGAACACCGGGGAGCTGTTTTTT. Residues: CASSWDQANTGELFF.

The J gene is TRBJ2-7, the V gene TRBV7-3; unclear D gene. Per germline, CDR1 SGHTA and CDR2 FQGTGA. The CDR3 is 15 amino acids. The V and J ends lost 3 bases and 3 bases respectively, with 15 bases between them. The CDR3 DNA is TGTGCCAGCAGCTTGGCCCCTGGTCCCCACTACGAGCAGTACTTC. Translated, it gives CASSLAPGPHYEQYF.

V usage is TRBV7-8 and J usage is TRBJ1-5; a weak D match, TRBD1 (6 bases). Between the trimmed V and J ends, which lost 2 bases and 7 bases, there was a span of 21 bases. CDR1 is SGHVS and CDR2 is FQNEAQ in the germline V gene. This CDR3 is built from 17 residues. The CDR3 spells CASSLPGVGLSNQPQHF. DNA of the CDR3: TGTGCCAGCAGCTTACCAGGGGTGGGACTCAGTAACCAGCCCCAGCATTTT.

The chain combines TRBV10-3 with TRBJ1-5, with D perhaps TRBD1 (5 bases). CDR3 length: 15 amino acids. The germline gives CDR1 ENHRY, CDR2 SYGVKD. The ends were cut back, 9 bases at V and 5 bases at J, with 20 bases in the middle. CDR3 residues: CAISPGPDRDQPQHF. CDR3 nucleotide sequence: TGTGCCATTTCACCGGGACCCGATCGGGATCAGCCCCAGCATTTT.

The V and J genes are TRBV5-1 and TRBJ1-1; the D is unclear. The length of the CDR3 is 11 residues. Per the germline V gene, CDR1 is SGHRS and CDR2 is YFSETQ. Trimming stripped 2 bases from V and 7 bases from J, with 6 bases between. CDR3 region: CASSFGSEAFF. The CDR3, as DNA: TGCGCCAGCAGCTTCGGGAGTGAAGCTTTCTTT.

This clone was observed a single time. Other nucleotide sequences in the sample specify the same CDR3. The V call is TRBV6-5, the J call TRBJ1-1; D unclear. Germline V gene data show CDR1 as MNHEY and CDR2 as SVGAGI. The CDR3 has 12 residues. The V end was cut by 0 bases, the J end by 5 bases, with 4 bases between. The CDR3 spells CASSYSNTEAFF. In nucleotides, the CDR3 is TGTGCCAGCAGTTACTCGAATACTGAAGCTTTCTTT.

The chain recombines TRBV2 with TRBJ1-2; D unclear. CDR1 SNHLY and CDR2 FYNNEI come from the germline V gene. The CDR3 consists of 14 residues. Deletions cut 3 bases from V and 1 base from J, with 9 bases between. In DNA form, the CDR3 reads TGTGCCAGCAGTGATTTCAGGATTAACTATGGCTACACCTTC. Translating gives CASSDFRINYGYTF.

The J gene is TRBJ2-7, the V gene TRBV18, with D perhaps TRBD1 (6 bases). The germline V gene encodes CDR1 KGHSH and CDR2 LQKENI. V lost 6 bases to trimming and J lost 1 base, with 16 bases between them. This CDR3 is 15 amino acids long. The CDR3 DNA follows: TGTGCCAGCTCTTCCGGGGACACCTCGTCCTACGAGCAGTACTTC. Translated, it gives CASSSGDTSSYEQYF.

The count of this clone is one. V and J are TRBV7-3 and TRBJ2-1; TRBD1 might be the D (6 bases). The germline CDR1 and CDR2 sequences are SGHTA and FQGTGA. Trimming stripped 3 bases from V and 4 bases from J, with 7 bases between. This CDR3 contains 13 residues. CDR3 region: CASSFGQYNEQFF. The CDR3 DNA follows: TGTGCCAGCAGCTTCGGACAGTACAATGAGCAGTTCTTC.

DNA of the CDR3: TGTGCCAGCAGCTTCGACGATCCTAGACGGAGCTCCTACGAGCAGTACTTC. This encodes CASSFDDPRRSSYEQYF. The chain uses TRBV7-8 and TRBJ2-7, with unresolved D. V was pared by 3 bases and J by 0 bases, with 18 bases between. Germline V CDR1 and CDR2: SGHVS, FQNEAQ. The CDR3 is made up of 17 amino acids.

The chain uses TRBV29-1 and TRBJ2-3, with TRBD1 matching over 10 bases. The ends lost 6 bases at V and 8 bases at J; junction bases unmatched: 11. The CDR3 covers 14 residues. Germline V CDR1 and CDR2: SQVTM, ANQGSEA. Here the CDR3 reads CSVLTGTGEGTQYF. CDR3 sequence (DNA): TGCAGCGTCCTAACCGGGACAGGGGAGGGTACGCAGTATTTT.

This chain joins TRBV10-2 and TRBJ2-7, with 11 bases matching TRBD2. The length of the CDR3 is 14 residues. Looked up from germline, CDR1 is WSHSY and CDR2 is SAAADI. V was clipped by 6 bases and J by 4 bases; unmatched bases: 5. The CDR3 coding sequence is TGCGCCAGCAGCAATAGCGGGAGGGTATACGAGCAGTACTTC. Translation gives CASSNSGRVYEQYF.

As for this clone: Other DNA sequences of this sample code for an identical CDR3. The CDR3 region has the DNA TGTGCCAGCAGTCTAACAGAGTACAATGAGCAGTTCTTC. It translates to CASSLTEYNEQFF. The J gene is TRBJ2-1, the V gene TRBV28; no definite D call. This CDR3 has 13 residues. Germline loops: CDR1 MDHEN, CDR2 SYDVKM. V was clipped by 5 bases and J by 4 bases, with 9 bases between them.

This chain links TRBV5-1 with TRBJ1-2; TRBD1 matches at 9 bases. The CDR3 length is 14 residues. Germline CDR1 is SGHRS and CDR2 is YFSETQ. V dropped 4 bases and J dropped 2; count of bases not matched to a gene: 3. The CDR3 sequence is CASSRTGGNYGYTF. As DNA, the CDR3 is TGCGCCAGCAGCCGCACAGGGGGCAACTATGGCTACACCTTC.

In the case of this clone: Other DNA sequences in this sample translate to the same CDR3. The chain uses TRBV27 and TRBJ2-7, with a tentative D call TRBD1 (6 bases). V lost 3 bases to trimming and J lost 4 bases, with 10 bases between them. The CDR3 length is 13 residues. The germline V gene has CDR1 MNHEY and CDR2 SMNVEV (reference sequence). The CDR3 spells CASSFRGAYEQYF. DNA for the CDR3: TGTGCCAGCAGTTTCAGGGGTGCTTACGAGCAGTACTTC.

In regard to this clone: The same CDR3 can be traced to other DNA sequences in this sample. This rearrangement joins TRBV9 to TRBJ2-2, with 10 bases identical to TRBD2. Trimming at V came to 0 bases and at J to 1 base, leaving 0 bases not matched to a gene. The CDR3 runs to 16 residues. CDR1 and CDR2 (germline): SGDLS, YYNGEE. The CDR3 loop reads CASSVASGGNTGELFF. The CDR3 nucleotides read TGTGCCAGCAGCGTAGCTAGCGGGGGGAACACCGGGGAGCTGTTTTTT.

The CDR3 bases are TGCAGCGTTGAAGTGCGGGCACTAGCGACAGATACGCAGTATTTT. Encoded protein: CSVEVRALATDTQYF. The J gene is TRBJ2-3, the V gene TRBV29-1; TRBD2 agrees at 7 bases. The CDR3 loop spans 15 amino acids. Germline V lookup: CDR1 SQVTM, CDR2 ANQGSEA. Unmatched junction bases numbered 7, after V lost 1 base and J lost 3 bases.

The CDR3 region has the DNA TGTGCCAGCAGCTTAGGTAGTGCAGGGTGGGCTTTCTTT. Translating it yields CASSLGSAGWAFF. The V call is TRBV7-9, the J call TRBJ1-1, with D perhaps TRBD1 (5 bases). This CDR3 is 13 amino acids long. CDR1 and CDR2 from the germline V gene are SEHNR and FQNEAQ (reference sequence). Trimming pared 1 base from V and 11 bases from J, leaving 14 bases between.

The chain couples TRBV7-8 to TRBJ1-2; 9 bases map to TRBD1. The germline gives CDR1 SGHVS, CDR2 FQNEAQ. The CDR3 contains 14 residues. V shed 5 bases, J shed 8 bases, and the junction held 9 bases outside the gene matches. CDR3 residues: CASSQGQGAGGYTF. CDR3 sequence (DNA): TGTGCCAGCAGCCAGGGACAGGGCGCCGGGGGCTACACCTTC.

J is TRBJ1-3 and V is TRBV11-2, with D uncertain. The germline gives CDR1 SGHAT, CDR2 FQNNGV. This CDR3 spans 16 amino acids. V gave up 7 bases and J gave up 0 bases, with 16 bases separating them. This chain's CDR3 is CASNEGYGVSGNTIYF. CDR3 DNA: TGTGCCAGCAACGAGGGCTACGGGGTCTCTGGAAACACCATATATTTT.

The CDR3 coding sequence is TGTGCCAGCAGCAAGATAGGGGGGAATGAGCAGTTCTTC. This gives the protein CASSKIGGNEQFF. This rearrangement joins TRBV7-8 to TRBJ2-1; D may be TRBD1 or TRBD2 (6 bases each). Germline V gene lookup returns CDR1 SGHVS and CDR2 FQNEAQ. The CDR3 runs 13 residues. Trimming cost V 5 bases and J 7 bases, with 12 bases left between them.

The V gene is TRBV5-6, the J gene TRBJ1-1; tentative D call: TRBD1 (5 bases). This CDR3 is 13 amino acids long. CDR1 is SGHDT and CDR2 is YYEEEE in the germline V gene. V was pared by 5 bases and J by 5 bases, with 13 bases between. This chain's CDR3 is CASRQQGGTEAFF. CDR3 nucleotide sequence: TGTGCCAGCAGACAGCAGGGTGGGACTGAAGCTTTCTTT.